Each of the 18 T cell receptor beta chains below was sequenced from the same sample in a study of type 1 regulatory T cells. These receptors' targets are unknown. General study findings and limits: Tr1 cells had a more restricted TCR repertoire than non-Tr1 cells.

MiXCR, run by TCRdb on the reads, gives a single entry per CDR3 protein. Among 65,000 to 80,000 distinct CDR3 sequences listed, around 20% were seen once. What was sequenced was cultured type 1 regulatory T (Tr1) cells, either the whole culture or a sorted fraction (not recorded which). These receptor sequences come from a human donor in good health.

A few counts support this clonotype. This chain connects TRBV12-3 or TRBV12-4 to TRBJ1-3; 7 nucleotides agree with TRBD1. The CDR3 is made up of 16 amino acids. Trimming removed 5 bases from V and 0 bases from J; junction bases left unmatched: 7. The CDR3 loop reads CASSPRTGFSGNTIYF. In DNA, the CDR3 is TGTGCCAGCAGTCCCCGGACAGGTTTCTCTGGAAACACCATATATTTT.

In its sample, this clonotype was seen a few times. The gene calls are TRBV6-6 and TRBJ1-1; D possibly corresponds to TRBD1 (6 bases). Germline V CDR1 and CDR2: MNHNY, SVGAGI (reference sequence). The CDR3 is 14 residues long. Deletions cut 8 bases from V and 2 bases from J, with 15 bases between. The CDR3 is CASSFGGANTEAFF. CDR3 nucleotides: TGTGCCAGCTCGTTCGGGGGGGCCAACACTGAAGCTTTCTTT.

The DNA of the CDR3 is TGCAGCGTTGGAACTAGCGGGTTGTACAATGAGCAGTTCTTC. It specifies CSVGTSGLYNEQFF. V gene TRBV29-1 combines with J gene TRBJ2-1; 9 nucleotides line up with TRBD2. The ends lost 4 bases at V and 4 bases at J; junction bases unmatched: 5. CDR3 size: 14 residues. CDR1 is SQVTM and CDR2 is ANQGSEA in the germline V gene.

The rearrangement uses TRBV6-5 and TRBJ2-7; no firm D call. The CDR3 has 11 amino acids. Trimming took 8 bases from V and 2 from J, leaving 7 bases between them. CDR1 is MNHEY and CDR2 is SVGAGI in the germline V gene. The DNA for the CDR3 is TGTGCCAGCTCCAACACCTACGAGCAGTACTTC. This gives the protein CASSNTYEQYF.

This clonotype was counted a few times. The chain combines TRBV15 with TRBJ1-1; TRBD1 might be the D (6 bases). Germline V gene lookup returns CDR1 LNHNV and CDR2 YYDKDF (reference sequence). The CDR3 loop spans 17 amino acids. V lost 1 base to trimming and J lost 0 bases, with 15 bases between them. The CDR3 DNA reads as TGTGCCACCAGCAGAGTTCGGGGGCACCACATGAACACTGAAGCTTTCTTT. Translated, it gives CATSRVRGHHMNTEAFF.

The rearrangement joins TRBV25-1 to TRBJ2-7, with D hard to call. Germline V lookup: CDR1 MGHDK, CDR2 SYGVNS. The CDR3 is 14 residues long. The V end was cut by 4 bases, the J end by 3 bases, with 13 bases between. CDR3 region: CASSGDSYNYEQYF. CDR3 bases: TGTGCCAGCAGTGGTGACTCATACAACTACGAGCAGTACTTC.

The genes are TRBV7-2 and TRBJ2-5; the D gene is possibly TRBD2 (6 bases). CDR1 and CDR2 from the germline V gene are SGHTA and FQGNSA. The CDR3 has 14 residues. The V gene lost 2 bases and the J gene lost 5 bases, with 12 bases spanning the gap. The CDR3 DNA reads TGTGCCAGCAGCTTAAAGGCGGGACGGGAGACCCAGTACTTC. Its translation is CASSLKAGRETQYF.

This clonotype appeared a few times. V and J are TRBV18 and TRBJ1-1; TRBD1 matches at 7 bases. The CDR3 has 16 amino acids. V lost 2 bases to trimming and J lost 1 base; unmatched junction nucleotides: 7. Per germline, CDR1 KGHSH and CDR2 LQKENI. The CDR3 sequence: CASSPIAQGKNTEAFF. In DNA, the CDR3 is TGTGCCAGCTCACCAATTGCACAGGGGAAGAACACTGAAGCTTTCTTT.

This clonotype turned up a few times. Here the CDR3 reads CASSLPQGYYNSPLHF. The CDR3 DNA follows: TGTGCCAGCAGCTTACCACAGGGATACTATAATTCACCCCTCCACTTT. The chain uses TRBV7-2 and TRBJ1-6; perhaps TRBD1 as D (6 bases). The CDR3 totals 16 residues. V gave up 2 bases and J gave up 3 bases, with 11 bases separating them. Germline V CDR1 and CDR2: SGHTA, FQGNSA.

This chain connects TRBV11-2 to TRBJ2-2; TRBD2 matches at 9 bases. The CDR3 runs 16 residues. Germline CDR1 SGHAT, CDR2 FQNNGV. V shed 5 bases, J shed 4 bases, and the junction held 8 bases outside the gene matches. As DNA, the CDR3 is TGTGCCAGCAGCCCGGGAGCGGGAGGCCGCACCGGGGAGCTGTTTTTT. Protein: CASSPGAGGRTGELFF.

The genes are TRBV28 and TRBJ2-7; 8 positions match TRBD1. Trimming at V came to 5 bases and at J to 5 bases, leaving 8 bases not matched to a gene. CDR1 MDHEN and CDR2 SYDVKM come from the germline V gene. This CDR3 comprises 14 residues. The CDR3 loop reads CASSRTGFPHEQYF. The CDR3 nucleotides read TGTGCCAGCAGTCGGACAGGGTTCCCCCACGAGCAGTACTTC. Based on the CDR3 plus reference TRBV28 and TRBJ2-7, the full variable domain is DVKVTQSSRYLVKRTGEKVFLECVQDMDHENMFWYRQDPGLGLRLIYFSYDVKMKEKGDIPEGYSVSREKKERFSLILESASTNQTSMYLCASSRTGFPHEQYFGPGTRLTVT.

The CDR3 DNA reads TGCAGTGCTAAGACAGGGTCCCGTAACACTGAAGCTTTCTTT. Residues: CSAKTGSRNTEAFF. This rearrangement joins TRBV20-1 to TRBJ1-1; 7 bases map to TRBD1. V lost 4 bases to trimming and J lost 2 bases; unmatched junction nucleotides: 7. Looked up from germline, CDR1 is DFQATT and CDR2 is SNEGSKA (reference sequence). The CDR3 covers 14 residues.

The sample holds one count of this clonotype. The chain recombines TRBV7-2 with TRBJ2-1; 9 bases map to TRBD2. Germline values: CDR1 SGHTA, CDR2 FQGNSA. The CDR3 length is 16 residues. The ends lost 5 bases at V and 1 base at J; junction bases unmatched: 6. The CDR3 nucleotides are TGTGCCAGCAGCGTGAGCGGGAGGTGGTCCTACAATGAGCAGTTCTTC. Amino acids: CASSVSGRWSYNEQFF.

The genes are TRBV5-1 and TRBJ2-1, with 13 bases aligning to TRBD2. Germline V gene lookup returns CDR1 SGHRS and CDR2 YFSETQ. The length of the CDR3 is 15 residues. The V and J ends lost 4 bases and 8 bases, in that order; junction bases with no gene match: 6. The CDR3 is CASSVGLAGVDEQFF. Here the CDR3 DNA reads TGCGCCAGCAGCGTAGGACTAGCGGGAGTAGATGAGCAGTTCTTC.

This clonotype turned up a few times. The V gene is TRBV12-3 or TRBV12-4, the J gene TRBJ2-2; the match to TRBD2 covers 9 bases. The J segment lost 4 bases and the V segment lost 5 bases, leaving 8 bases of the junction unmatched. The CDR3 has 16 amino acids. The CDR3 reads CASSLDSGSGTGELFF. CDR3 nucleotides: TGTGCCAGCAGTCTCGATAGCGGGAGTGGCACCGGGGAGCTGTTTTTT.

CDR3 residues: CASSWGQGSGEQYF. The CDR3 bases are TGTGCCAGCAGTTGGGGACAGGGTTCAGGCGAGCAGTACTTC. The chain has TRBV5-5 and TRBJ2-7; 9 nucleotides agree with TRBD1. This CDR3 has 14 amino acids. Germline trimming cut 5 bases from V and 6 bases from J; bases unmatched to any gene: 9. Germline V gives CDR1 SGHKS, CDR2 YYEKEE (reference sequence).

The chain recombines TRBV5-1 with TRBJ1-2, with D uncertain. Trimming shortened V by 4 bases and J by 4 bases, and 14 bases separated the two germline ends. The germline gives CDR1 SGHRS, CDR2 YFSETQ. The CDR3 sequence is 14 residues long. The CDR3 coding sequence is TGCGCCAGCAGCCCGTTGCAGAACGGCTATGGCTACACCTTC. It encodes CASSPLQNGYGYTF.

This clonotype has more than one count but fewer than ten. The V and J genes are TRBV12-3 or TRBV12-4 and TRBJ2-1, with TRBD2 identical over 10 bases. This CDR3 spans 14 amino acids. Trimming removed 7 bases from V and 7 bases from J; junction bases left unmatched: 7. CDR3 nucleotides: TGTGCCAGCAAAGATAGCGGGAGGACGAATGAGCAGTTCTTC. This gives the protein CASKDSGRTNEQFF.